A single TCR beta chain is shown here with its context. Its antigen is still unknown. This sample stems from a study of cytomegalovirus exposure and HLA in healthy donors. The PCR contained 60 Vbeta and 13 Jbeta primers. Clones were read by immunoSEQ multiplex PCR, and TCRdb kept only the in-frame ones, dropping some. The sample gives more than 85,000 clones, roughly three quarters of which show up once; less than 3.5% is in the top ten. Notes on the study in general: Most CMV-associated TCR beta chains were later found to appear HLA-restricted. The study labeled 150 or so TCR beta chains cytomegalovirus-associated.

The receptor's source is a male donor in good health and CMV-seropositive. The specimen was PBMCs.

The CDR3: CASSPGGSSNQPQHF. The CDR3 nucleotides are TGTGCCAGCAGCCCAGGGGGGAGTAGCAATCAGCCCCAGCATTTT. The chain links TRBV7-2 to TRBJ1-5, with 7 positions matching TRBD1. The junction had 4 bases not matched to a gene; V was cut back by 5 bases and J by 0 bases. Germline V CDR1 and CDR2: SGHTA, FQGNSA. The CDR3 is 15 residues long.